This TCR beta chain was recorded in a study of blood T cell repertoires in COVID-19 (dated by TCRdb to 2020 to 2022). Describing the broader study: The collaborator samples originated in the United States, Italy and Spain and spanned the acute and convalescent phases of COVID-19. A de-identified subject ID, COVID-19 status, age in years and sex were almost always included in the sample metadata. Subjects who had been exposed to COVID-19, were actively infected with it, or had recovered from it provided the deeply sampled blood TCRbeta repertoires that made up the dataset. The repertoires were made available in a free public database intended to serve as a resource for research on the immune response to SARS-CoV-2. Samples were obtained from the ongoing ImmuneRACE study (first 160 participants) and from over a thousand subjects provided by 6 global collaborators. The material from the prospective study consisted of cDNA or gDNA derived from T cells, B-cell-depleted T cells, or PBMCs. HLA class I and class II types, where available, came from metadata supplied by the sample provider rather than from assay-based typing. The study at large found these results: Clinical and demographic metadata were provided uncurated, with the amount varying by source and participant.

TCRbeta CDR3 regions were amplified from genomic DNA by means of the immunoSEQ Assay, a bias-controlled multiplex PCR. The published analysis was carried out like this. Nucleated cell counts per sample were estimated from amplification of reference gene primers within the assay. To quantify the absolute abundance of each unique TCRbeta CDR3 rearrangement, sequence reads were collapsed and filtered. For each sample, productive Simpson clonality was calculated as the square root of Simpson's diversity index over productive rearrangements. Not all clones reach the TCRdb copy of this immuneACCESS table, which keeps in-frame sequences only. Checked studies attribute under half of the gap to unresolved V genes and leave the rest unexplained. D and trimming come from the DNA, and the V and J calls and clone size come from that table. Within this sample are almost 350,000 clones, with more than 70% of them counted one time only. The ten largest make up 1% of the sample.

On this clone itself: What antigen it recognizes has not been identified. One base away there is no much larger clone; base qualities are not given.

At the junction V is shortened by 0 bases and J by 2 bases, with 14 bases in between. The CDR3 contains 16 residues, cysteine and phenylalanine counted. Only the CDR3 DNA stays, 48 bases, in frame from base 1. Per the germline V gene, MGHRA is the CDR1 and YSYEKL is the CDR2. Participants in the prospective study were aged 18 to 89 years, lived in 24 United States geographic areas, and enrolled through a virtual design. To assign participants to cohorts, the prospective study relied on clinical history that participants themselves reported in a screening survey and a study questionnaire. A participant counted as exposed if, within 2 weeks of entering the study, that participant had been in contact with someone who had a PCR-confirmed or clinician-diagnosed COVID-19 case. In the prospective study, mobile phlebotomists collected whole blood, serum and a nasopharyngeal or oropharyngeal swab from each participant. Over an approximately 2-month period, participants in the prospective study had the option of providing additional blood draws and questionnaires. Prospective study blood samples were shipped either frozen or at room temperature before DNA extraction.

This receptor was identified in a woman aged 25 to 45 who had been exposed to COVID-19. The source material was PBMCs or T cells enriched from blood (not recorded which). The rearranged segments are TRBV4-1 and TRBJ2-7, with the D gene not confidently named. CDR3 loop: CASSQDSRPRTYEQYF. The bases are TGCGCCAGCAGCCAAGATTCGAGGCCCAGAACCTACGAGCAGTACTTC.